What follows are 5 T cell receptor beta chains derived from one specimen sequenced in a study of identical twins. A single record per CDR3 protein comes from TCRdb applying MiXCR to the 5' RACE reads. In the table there are 450,000 to 600,000 distinct CDR3 sequences, under 25% of which are singletons. These same data were also listed under a study on yellow fever vaccine responses in identical twins.

Sequenced input: CD4+ T cells sorted from blood. Receptor source: a woman aged 18-30 years in good health.

CDR3 in amino acids: CASSWAAGDSPLHF. The CDR3 coding sequence is TGTGCCAGCAGTTGGGCCGCCGGAGATTCACCCCTCCACTTT. V usage is TRBV6-2 or TRBV6-3 and J usage is TRBJ1-6; no firm D call. Germline lookup yields CDR1 MNHEY and CDR2 SVGEGT. The CDR3 covers 14 residues. V was cut by 4 bases and J by 8 bases, with 12 bases left in between.

The chain combines TRBV27 with TRBJ2-7; TRBD1 matches 7 bases. There are 14 residues in the CDR3. The ends lost 5 bases at V and 0 bases at J; junction bases unmatched: 4. CDR1 and CDR2 (germline): MNHEY, SMNVEV (reference sequence). The CDR3 DNA is TGTGCCAGCAGTCCTCGGGACAGCTCCTACGAGCAGTACGTC. It yields the protein CASSPRDSSYEQYV.

This clonotype showed up just a few times. The chain carries TRBV18 and TRBJ2-1; 8 bases fit TRBD2. The CDR3 has 15 amino acids. J gave up 5 bases and V 6 bases, and 9 bases lay outside the gene matches. Germline lookup yields CDR1 KGHSH and CDR2 LQKENI. The CDR3 DNA follows: TGTGCCAGCTCCCAGGGAGCGGGGGCCAACAATGAGCAGTTCTTC. Encoded protein: CASSQGAGANNEQFF.

The chain combines TRBV5-1 with TRBJ2-3, with D hard to call. The CDR3 totals 12 residues. Germline CDR1 SGHRS, CDR2 YFSETQ. Deletions cut 5 bases from V and 3 bases from J, with 7 bases between. DNA for the CDR3: TGCGCCAGCAGGGTCGGTACAGATACGCAGTATTTT. It specifies CASRVGTDTQYF.

CDR3 residues: CASSPGLAGVPETQYF. CDR3 nucleotide sequence: TGCGCCAGCAGCCCCGGACTAGCGGGGGTTCCCGAGACCCAGTACTTC. V is TRBV5-1 and J is TRBJ2-5; 13 bases line up with TRBD2. Trimming cost V 4 bases and J 5 bases; bases outside gene matches: 8. Germline V gene data show CDR1 as SGHRS and CDR2 as YFSETQ. The CDR3 runs 16 residues.